The entry that follows covers one TCR beta chain sequence. Germline-derived CDR1 and CDR2 are MGHRA and YSYEKL. The CDR3 totals 13 residues. J gave up 5 bases and V 6 bases, and 5 bases lay outside the gene matches. Clones were read by immunoSEQ multiplex PCR, and TCRdb kept only the in-frame ones, dropping some. Of 100,000 to 130,000 clones listed, about 85% are singletons. These data belong to a study of cytomegalovirus exposure and HLA in healthy donors. Material for sequencing was PBMCs. This clonotype was sampled from a woman younger than 30 in good health and CMV-seronegative. The chain is built from TRBV4-1 and TRBJ1-2, with 8 positions matching TRBD1. DNA for the CDR3: TGCGCCAGCAGTCCGACAGGGGCATATGGCTACACCTTC. As protein: CASSPTGAYGYTF.